This record concerns one T cell receptor (beta chain) sequence. Its antigen is not yet known. No base quality values were provided; no much bigger clone lies one nucleotide off. Patients with melanoma were used as donors. CDR1 and CDR2, per the germline V gene, are SGHVS and FQNEAQ. The germline ends are 17 bases apart after V is trimmed by 5 bases and J by 6 bases. Reading from cysteine to phenylalanine, the CDR3 counts 14 amino acids. The sequence is cut down to CDR3 DNA, 42 bases in frame from base 1. This sample is part of a study of CD4+ T cells in melanoma (dated by TCRdb to the early 2020s). Regarding the research as a whole: The study investigated neoantigen-specific CD4+ T cells in human melanoma. Here is what the overall study found, with its caveats: Diverse differentiation states were reported to be shown by neoantigen-specific CD4+ T cells in melanoma. The report described a correlation between neoantigen-specific CD4+ T cells and the function of CD8+ T cells, macrophages and B cells.

Receptor libraries were prepared by the immunoSEQ multiplex PCR assay. TCRdb obtained this table from immuneACCESS and retained in-frame rearrangements with V and J assigned. These tables miss some clones; where compared with another copy, unresolved V genes account for less than half of the shortfall, and the remainder is unexplained. For this sample the table gives roughly 12,000 clones, of which 66% were detected only once. Approximately 8.4% of the sample belongs to the ten largest clones. The sequence was collected from a human donor with melanoma. Material: cells from a culture (not recorded whether cultured in vitro). Rearrangement joined TRBV7-8 to TRBJ2-7; D gene: possibly TRBD1, on 6 matching bases. The nucleotides are TGTGCCAGCAGCGCAACAGGGAGTCGGTCCGAGCAGTACTTC. The resulting protein is CASSATGSRSEQYF.